The sample holds a few counts of the clone carrying this T cell receptor (beta chain). Patients with a history of autoimmune disease or on systemic immunosuppression were excluded. Clones were read by immunoSEQ multiplex PCR, and TCRdb kept only the in-frame ones, dropping some. The table shows fewer than 35,000 clones, with 81% occurring only once. These data belong to a study of OX40 agonist ivuxolimab in advanced cancers. Study-level information: While on treatment, patients had intravenous ivuxolimab at 0.01 to 10 mg/kg every 2 weeks. Patients with hepatocellular carcinoma, melanoma, renal cell or head and neck cancer made up the dose-escalation patients. Earlier anti-PD-1, anti-PD-L1 or anti-CTLA-4 therapy was permitted; 40% had received some.

This CDR3 has 14 residues. CDR1 and CDR2 from the germline V gene are SGHTA and FQGNSA. Trimming took off 5 bases at V and 4 bases at J, with 14 bases between the two ends. The source was CD4+ or CD8+ T cells sorted from blood, collected in a trial of the OX40 agonist ivuxolimab. This rearrangement joins TRBV7-2 to TRBJ1-2, with D unclear. This clonotype was obtained from an adult with an advanced solid tumor such as melanoma, head and neck, liver or kidney cancer. The CDR3 loop is CASSRESGGYGYTF. The CDR3 bases are TGTGCCAGCAGCCGGGAAAGCGGAGGCTATGGCTACACCTTC.